These 27 T cell receptor beta chains share one sample of origin, sequenced in a study of OX40 agonist ivuxolimab in advanced cancers. The method was the immunoSEQ multiplex PCR assay. Not all clones reach the TCRdb copy of this immuneACCESS table, which keeps in-frame sequences only. Checked studies attribute under half of the gap to unresolved V genes and leave the rest unexplained. Present in this sample are about 76,000 clones, approximately 83% of which were seen just once. The ten largest make up roughly 3.1% of the sample. Sequencing used CD4+ or CD8+ T cells sorted from blood, obtained in a trial of the OX40 agonist ivuxolimab. All receptors come from an adult with an advanced solid tumor such as melanoma, head and neck, liver or kidney cancer.

The rearrangement links TRBV7-8 to TRBJ2-7; the match to TRBD2 covers 8 bases. The CDR3 extends over 14 amino acids. Looked up from germline, CDR1 is SGHVS and CDR2 is FQNEAQ. The trim removed 5 bases at V and 9 bases at J, leaving 12 bases unmatched. CDR3 amino acids: CASSDSPGLGGQYF. The DNA of the CDR3 is TGTGCCAGCAGCGACTCTCCGGGACTAGGAGGGCAGTACTTC.

This chain uses TRBV6-5 with TRBJ1-1; D is perhaps TRBD1 (6 bases). This CDR3 is 16 amino acids long. The ends were cut back, 2 bases at V and 0 bases at J, with 13 bases in the middle. CDR1 MNHEY and CDR2 SVGAGI come from the germline V gene. The CDR3 spells CASSYDQGLMNTEAFF. Written as DNA, the CDR3 is TGTGCCAGCAGTTACGATCAGGGGTTAATGAACACTGAAGCTTTCTTT.

The V call is TRBV7-2, the J call TRBJ1-4, with D hard to call. The CDR3 runs 14 residues. V gave up 7 bases and J gave up 0 bases, with 9 bases separating them. The germline V gene encodes CDR1 SGHTA and CDR2 FQGNSA. The CDR3 loop is CASTQSATNEKLFF. The CDR3 DNA reads TGTGCCAGCACCCAGTCTGCAACTAATGAAAAACTGTTTTTT.

This clone was recorded once. The gene calls are TRBV29-1 and TRBJ2-7; 9 bases line up with TRBD1. CDR3 length equals 13 residues. Per germline, CDR1 SQVTM and CDR2 ANQGSEA. V trimming: 7 bases; J trimming: 5 bases; junction bases outside the gene matches: 9. The CDR3, as DNA: TGCAGCGGGGGGGACAGGGCTACCAACGAGCAGTACTTC. This gives the protein CSGGDRATNEQYF.

V is TRBV18 and J is TRBJ1-2; D is possibly TRBD1 (6 bases). The CDR3 has 15 residues. Germline CDR1 and CDR2: KGHSH and LQKENI. Trimming stripped 3 bases from V and 6 bases from J, with 17 bases between. DNA for the CDR3: TGTGCCAGCTCACCTCGGGACACGGGGACCCATGGCTACACCTTC. It translates to CASSPRDTGTHGYTF.

The gene calls are TRBV7-9 and TRBJ1-2; tentative D call: TRBD1 (5 bases). This CDR3 region has 15 residues. Germline CDR1 SEHNR, CDR2 FQNEAQ (reference sequence). V was clipped by 7 bases and J by 6 bases, with 21 bases between them. As DNA, the CDR3 is TGTGCCAGCATTACAGAAAGGAGGGGATTTAATGGCTACACCTTC. Translating gives CASITERRGFNGYTF.

Note on this clone: A read error may account for a junction end that differs from germline. This chain links TRBV10-3 with TRBJ1-1; no definite D call. CDR3 length equals 14 residues. Germline V gives CDR1 ENHRY, CDR2 SYGVKD. The CDR3, as DNA: TGTGCCAGCAGTGTCGGACGGCCGAACACTGAAGCTTTCTTT. Translating gives CASSVGRPNTEAFF.

The V gene is TRBV7-9, the J gene TRBJ2-6; D not resolved. The V and J ends lost 2 bases and 0 bases respectively, with 5 bases between them. The V gene's germline CDR1 is SEHNR and CDR2 FQNEAQ (reference sequence). The CDR3 runs to 15 residues. The CDR3 DNA sequence: TGTGCCAGCAGCTTATCAGTCTCTGGGGCCAACGTCCTGACTTTC. It encodes CASSLSVSGANVLTF.

This chain uses TRBV6-1 with TRBJ1-3; D is undetermined. Germline assignment: CDR1 MNHNS and CDR2 SASEGT. The CDR3 is 14 amino acids. The V gene lost 5 bases and the J gene lost 0 bases, with 8 bases spanning the gap. The CDR3 sequence: CASSNPDSGNTIYF. CDR3 DNA: TGTGCCAGCAGTAATCCCGACTCTGGAAACACCATATATTTT.

The V gene is TRBV11-1, the J gene TRBJ2-7; D gene ambiguous. The CDR3 extends over 13 amino acids. Looked up from germline, CDR1 is SGHAT and CDR2 is FQDESV (reference sequence). The V gene lost 2 bases and the J gene lost 3 bases, with 8 bases spanning the gap. The CDR3 sequence: CASSLLVNYEQYF. In DNA, the CDR3 is TGTGCCAGCAGCTTACTTGTAAACTACGAGCAGTACTTC.

V gene TRBV5-1 combines with J gene TRBJ2-1; 11 nucleotides agree with TRBD2. The germline gives CDR1 SGHRS, CDR2 YFSETQ. This CDR3 spans 16 amino acids. V was clipped by 4 bases and J by 0 bases; unmatched bases: 3. CDR3 DNA sequence: TGCGCCAGCAGCGTGACTAGCGGGATCTCCTACAATGAGCAGTTCTTC. As protein: CASSVTSGISYNEQFF.

This chain uses TRBV5-1 with TRBJ1-3; D not certain. The CDR3 spans 15 residues. Germline V lookup: CDR1 SGHRS, CDR2 YFSETQ. The germline V and J ends were trimmed by 4 bases and 4 bases, with 15 bases remaining between them. The CDR3 coding sequence is TGCGCCAGCAGCAACGGGATTCTCCTCGGAAACACCATATATTTT. Translation gives CASSNGILLGNTIYF.

The J gene is TRBJ2-3, the V gene TRBV4-2, with 7 positions matching TRBD2. The CDR3 contains 16 residues. CDR1 is LGHNA, CDR2 YNFKEQ, per germline. V lost 0 bases and J lost 1; bases outside the gene matches: 4. The chain's CDR3 is CASSQDLGGGTDTQYF. CDR3 DNA sequence: TGTGCCAGCAGCCAAGATCTGGGGGGGGGCACAGATACGCAGTATTTT.

The chain is built from TRBV15 and TRBJ1-2; D remains ambiguous. Germline CDR1 LNHNV, CDR2 YYDKDF (reference sequence). This CDR3 comprises 12 residues. The germline V and J ends were trimmed by 5 bases and 4 bases, with 8 bases remaining between them. CDR3 amino acids: CATSPHGYGYTF. DNA for the CDR3: TGTGCCACCAGCCCCCACGGCTATGGCTACACCTTC.

The chain recombines TRBV7-9 with TRBJ2-1; TRBD2 aligns across 7 bases. J was trimmed by 5 bases and V by 2 bases; bases with no gene match: 3. Germline lookup yields CDR1 SEHNR and CDR2 FQNEAQ (reference sequence). The CDR3 is 14 amino acids. The CDR3 sequence: CASSLTSENNEQFF. The CDR3 DNA sequence: TGTGCCAGCAGCTTAACTAGCGAAAACAATGAGCAGTTCTTC.

This chain links TRBV7-2 with TRBJ2-2; 8 bases are shared with TRBD2. V gave up 1 base and J gave up 6 bases; unmatched junction bases: 4. Germline loops: CDR1 SGHTA, CDR2 FQGNSA. The CDR3 consists of 15 residues. DNA for the CDR3: TGTGCCAGCAGCTTAGGCCCACTAGCGGCCGGGGAGCTGTTTTTT. Residues: CASSLGPLAAGELFF.

In its sample, this clone was seen once. This chain connects TRBV21-1 to TRBJ2-7; the table's D call TRBD2 went unverified against the DNA. TRBV21-1 is a listed pseudogene. This CDR3 has 10 amino acids. CDR3: CASSNLEQYF. The CDR3 DNA is TGTGCCAGCAGCAACCTCGAGCAGTACTTC.

The chain has TRBV9 and TRBJ1-6; no definite D call. This CDR3 has 15 amino acids. CDR1 is SGDLS, CDR2 YYNGEE, per germline. The V end lost 3 bases, the J end lost 10 bases, and 17 bases lay between the germline ends. The CDR3 DNA reads as TGTGCCAGCAGCGGGGCCCCCCAGGCCAAATCACCCCTCCACTTT. Its translation is CASSGAPQAKSPLHF.

The J gene is TRBJ1-4, the V gene TRBV30; possible D gene TRBD1, 5 bases. This CDR3 region has 14 residues. Germline loops: CDR1 GTSNPN, CDR2 SVGIG (reference sequence). Trimming pared 2 bases from V and 8 bases from J, leaving 15 bases between. The CDR3 DNA is TGTGCCTGGAGTCCCGGGACTAACGGGGAAAAACTGTTTTTT. The encoded protein is CAWSPGTNGEKLFF. Looking up the rest from reference TRBV30 and TRBJ1-4 gives the full variable domain: SQTIHQWPATLVQPVGSPLSLECTVEGTSNPNLYWYRQAAGRGLQLLFYSVGIGQISSEVPQNLSASRPQDRQFILSSKKLLLSDSGFYLCAWSPGTNGEKLFFGSGTQLSVL.

A few counts support this clone. V is TRBV6-4 and J is TRBJ2-1; D may be TRBD1 (5 bases). Looked up from germline, CDR1 is MRHNA and CDR2 is SNTAGT. This CDR3 contains 14 residues. Trimming shortened V by 2 bases and J by 4 bases, and 9 bases separated the two germline ends. This CDR3 reads CASSDGNRYNEQFF. The CDR3 bases are TGTGCCAGCAGTGACGGTAACAGGTACAATGAGCAGTTCTTC.

This clone occurred once. The chain recombines TRBV5-1 with TRBJ1-1; D unresolved. V lost 7 bases to trimming and J lost 6 bases, with 16 bases between them. This CDR3 is 13 amino acids long. Germline V gene data show CDR1 as SGHRS and CDR2 as YFSETQ. The CDR3 here is CASAAVQRAEAFF. The CDR3 nucleotides read TGCGCCAGCGCGGCCGTTCAACGAGCTGAAGCTTTCTTT. Supplemented by reference TRBV5-1 and TRBJ1-1, the full variable domain reads KAGVTQTPRYLIKTRGQQVTLSCSPISGHRSVSWYQQTPGQGLQFLFEYFSETQRNKGNFPGRFSGRQFSNSRSEMNVSTLELGDSALYLCASAAVQRAEAFFGQGTRLTVV.

The chain couples TRBV5-1 to TRBJ2-7, with D tentatively TRBD1 (5 bases). This CDR3 has 15 residues. Germline V CDR1 and CDR2: SGHRS, YFSETQ. Trimming removed 0 bases at V and 0 bases at J, with 10 bases between. CDR3 protein: CASSLVSGPSYEQYF. CDR3 nucleotides: TGCGCCAGCAGCTTGGTATCAGGGCCCTCCTACGAGCAGTACTTC.

This chain uses TRBV2 with TRBJ2-3, with a weak D call TRBD1 (6 bases). The CDR3 has 15 residues. The V gene lost 6 bases and the J gene lost 1 base, with 14 bases spanning the gap. The germline V gene encodes CDR1 SNHLY and CDR2 FYNNEI. CDR3 loop: CASRATGMGTDTQYF. The CDR3 coding sequence is TGTGCCAGCAGGGCCACAGGGATGGGCACAGATACGCAGTATTTT.

The chain has TRBV7-2 and TRBJ2-7; TRBD1 matches at 7 bases. Trimming removed 3 bases from V and 3 bases from J; junction bases left unmatched: 5. This CDR3 is built from 14 residues. Germline V CDR1 and CDR2: SGHTA, FQGNSA. CDR3 in amino acids: CASSFDRALYEQYF. CDR3 bases: TGTGCCAGCAGCTTTGACAGGGCCCTCTACGAGCAGTACTTC.

This clone has a single count. The chain links TRBV7-3 to TRBJ1-2; a possible D gene is TRBD1 (6 bases). Per germline, CDR1 SGHTA and CDR2 FQGTGA. Trimming took off 3 bases at V and 7 bases at J, with 18 bases between the two ends. The CDR3 consists of 15 residues. The CDR3 reads CASSFMGGAQSGYTF. The CDR3 nucleotides read TGTGCCAGCAGCTTTATGGGGGGGGCACAGAGTGGCTACACCTTC.

This clone was observed a single time. The junction differs from germline at one of its ends, possibly a read error. Other DNA sequences within the sample encode an identical CDR3. The J gene is TRBJ2-7, the V gene TRBV18; D possibly matches TRBD1 or TRBD2 (5 bases each). The CDR3 is 16 amino acids. Germline V CDR1 and CDR2: KGHSH, LQKENI. Here the CDR3 DNA reads TGTGCTAGCTCACCACGTGAGGGGCACATCTCCTACGAGCAGTACTTC. Protein: CASSPREGHISYEQYF.

This clone was picked up one time. The gene calls are TRBV10-2 and TRBJ1-2; a possible D gene is TRBD1 (5 bases). V was shortened by 7 bases and J by 4 bases, with 13 bases between the two germline ends. Per the germline V gene, CDR1 is WSHSY and CDR2 is SAAADI. The CDR3 is 13 residues long. In nucleotides, the CDR3 is TGCGCCAGCACTGGGGCCAGGTTCTATGGCTACACCTTC. It translates to CASTGARFYGYTF.